The rows below give T cell receptor beta chains drawn from one sample of a study of CD8 T cells in ankylosing spondylitis. TCRdb recomputed calls from the 5' RACE reads with MiXCR, one row per CDR3 protein. The sample has 450,000 to 550,000 distinct CDR3 sequences; roughly 5.3% are singletons. The sample was blood, either unsorted or a sorted T cell fraction (not recorded which). These TCRs come from a male donor with ankylosing spondylitis. Each CDR3 is given with its conserved first and last residue. A D gene is named only where the DNA matches it firmly. Where a row states a size, it is once, few, many or the class of an expanded clone; other rows omit it.

j_call clone_size cdr3_length d_call v_call cdr3_nt cdr3_aa
TRBJ2-1 many 13 TRBD1 TRBV12-3/TRBV12-4 TGTGCCAGCAGGGACAGGGGAAGCAATGAGCAGTTCTTC CASRDRGSNEQFF
TRBJ1-1 many 13 NA TRBV28 TGTGCCAGCAAAGCAGGGAGAGTTCGGAGCACTTTCTTT CASKAGRVRSTFF
TRBJ1-5 NA 13 NA TRBV6-2/TRBV6-3 TGTGCCAGCAGTCGACAACTAGACTATCCCCAGCATTTT CASSRQLDYPQHF
TRBJ1-1 many 16 NA TRBV28 TGTGCCAGCAGTTCTTCTCCGGGACAAGTGAACACTGAAGCTTTCTTT CASSSSPGQVNTEAFF
TRBJ1-1 many 17 NA TRBV15 TGTGCCACCAGCAGGTCTGGACACCGTCACTTGAACACTGAAGCTTTCTTT CATSRSGHRHLNTEAFF
TRBJ2-1 many 17 TRBD2 TRBV7-9 TGTGCCAGCAGCCTTAGGAGCGCTAGCGGGTTTACTCCTGAGCAGTTCTTC CASSLRSASGFTPEQFF
TRBJ2-2 many 16 NA TRBV12-3/TRBV12-4 TGTGCCAGCACCCGTGAGGGTGCCTTAAACACCGGGGAGCTGTTTTTT CASTREGALNTGELFF
TRBJ1-2 NA 13 NA TRBV2 TGTGCCAGCAGTGAAACCTCACTGGATGGCTACACCTTC CASSETSLDGYTF
TRBJ2-5 many 14 NA TRBV18 TGTGCCAGCTCACCAACGACTGGGGAAGAGACCCAGTACTTC CASSPTTGEETQYF
TRBJ2-1 NA 16 TRBD2 TRBV11-1 TGTGCCAGCAGCCAAATGACTAGCGGGGGCTACAATGAGCAGTTCTTC CASSQMTSGGYNEQFF
TRBJ1-4 many 14 NA TRBV12-3/TRBV12-4 TGTGCCAGCAGTTTAGACCGACTTAATGAAAAACTGTTTTTT CASSLDRLNEKLFF
TRBJ1-6 few 14 NA TRBV9 TGTGCCAGCAGCGACAGGGCCTATAATTCACCCCTCCACTTT CASSDRAYNSPLHF
TRBJ2-7 many 11 NA TRBV29-1 TGCAGCGTTGATGAGGGCTACGAGCAGTACTTC CSVDEGYEQYF
TRBJ2-3 few 15 NA TRBV5-1 TGCGCCAGCAGCCGCAAAAGGGTCGGGGCAGATACGCAGTATTTT CASSRKRVGADTQYF
TRBJ2-5 many 14 TRBD2 TRBV7-6 TGTGCCAGCAGGGCGTTTCGGGGGGGAGAGACCCAGTACTTC CASRAFRGGETQYF
TRBJ2-1 many 13 NA TRBV5-1 TGCGCCAGCAGGTCCGACAGTTACAATGAGCAGTTCTTC CASRSDSYNEQFF
TRBJ2-2 many 13 NA TRBV9 TGTGCCAGCAGCGTATGGGGGACCGGGGAGCTGTTTTTT CASSVWGTGELFF
TRBJ1-6 many 15 TRBD1 TRBV9 TGTGCCAGCAGCGTAGCAGGGGGCGAACAGTCACCCCTCCACTTT CASSVAGGEQSPLHF
TRBJ2-2 few 16 TRBD2 TRBV19 TGTGCCAGTAGTATAGTAGCGGGGGTCATCACCGGGGAGCTGTTTTTT CASSIVAGVITGELFF
TRBJ1-1 many 14 TRBD1 TRBV7-2 TGTGCCAGCAGCCGCGACAGGGTGAACACTGAAGCTTTCTTT CASSRDRVNTEAFF
TRBJ2-1 NA 16 TRBD2 TRBV6-2/TRBV6-3 TGTGCCAGCAGTTTTGGCGGGACTAGCGGCTACAATGAGCAGTTCTTC CASSFGGTSGYNEQFF
TRBJ1-4 many 15 TRBD1 TRBV20-1 TGCAGTGCGAGGTCACCTGGACAGGGAGGAGAAAAACTGTTTTTT CSARSPGQGGEKLFF
TRBJ2-7 many 15 TRBD2 TRBV28 TGTGCCAGCAGTTTAAGGGGACTAGCGAAGACCGAGCAGTACTTC CASSLRGLAKTEQYF
TRBJ2-3 NA 14 NA TRBV7-9 TGTGCCAGCAGCTTAGAAGGCGGAGGAGATACGCAGTATTTT CASSLEGGGDTQYF
TRBJ1-4 many 13 NA TRBV20-1 TGCAGTGCCGGACAGAACCAAAATGAAAAACTGTTTTTT CSAGQNQNEKLFF
TRBJ2-1 many 16 NA TRBV6-2/TRBV6-3 TGTGCCAGCAGTTACTCCGCGGGGTCTTCCTACAATGAGCAGTTCTTC CASSYSAGSSYNEQFF
TRBJ2-4 many 16 NA TRBV4-1 TGCGCCAGCAGCCGCGAATTACAGGTAGCCAAAAACATTCAGTACTTC CASSRELQVAKNIQYF
TRBJ1-2 many 16 NA TRBV6-5 TGTGCCAGCAGTTACTCGTCGCTATTGGGTGGCTATGGCTACACCTTC CASSYSSLLGGYGYTF
TRBJ2-5 many 13 NA TRBV29-1 TGCAGCGTGAGGGGACGGGGCGAAGTGACCCAGTACTTC CSVRGRGEVTQYF
TRBJ2-7 many 16 NA TRBV28 TGTGCCAGCAGTACGCTGACAGTGGTCAGCTCCTACGAGCAGTACTTC CASSTLTVVSSYEQYF
TRBJ1-1 NA 17 NA TRBV5-1 TGCGCCAGCAGCTTGTCGCCCCAACTCGACGGTCTTTATGAAGCTTTCTTT CASSLSPQLDGLYEAFF
TRBJ1-3 many 14 NA TRBV4-1 TGCGCCAGCAGCCAGACCGAGCGGGGAAACACCATATATTTT CASSQTERGNTIYF
TRBJ2-7 NA 17 TRBD2 TRBV4-3 TGCGCCAGCAGCCAAGATCGGACTAGCGGTAACTCCTACGAGCAGTACTTC CASSQDRTSGNSYEQYF